Listed here are 6 T cell receptor beta chains from one sample, sequenced in a study of tissue T cells after allogeneic stem cell transplantation. Assay: immunoSEQ multiplex PCR; the TCRdb copy retains only in-frame clones and omits some. The data contain approximately 50,000 clones, roughly 73% of them singletons. The sample was sorted cells pooled from one or two spleens. Receptor source: a pool of C57BL/6 mice in good health.

Remarks on this clone: Mouse gene names apply. The CDR3 is cut off 1 residue early in the read; its end comes from the germline J gene. The chain carries TRBV13-2 and TRBJ1-1, with a weak D call TRBD1 (5 bases). The CDR3 sequence is 14 residues long. V was pared by 2 bases and J by 4 bases, with 12 bases between. Germline V CDR1 and CDR2: NNHNN, SYGAGS (reference sequence). The sequenced CDR3 bases are TGTGCCAGCGGTGAGGGGGGATGGGGCACAGAAGTCTTC. It codes for CASGEGGWGTEVF. The full CDR3 sequence reads CASGEGGWGTEVFF.

This clone has a handful of counts. Mouse names are used for the genes. The CDR3 end is not reached by the read, which stops 1 residue before it; the germline J gene fills it in. Other DNA sequences in the same sample also yield this CDR3. This chain connects TRBV16 to TRBJ2-7; possible D gene TRBD1, 6 bases. The germline CDR1 and CDR2 sequences are SGHSA and FRNQAP. V was pared by 0 bases and J by 3 bases, with 9 bases between. The CDR3 is 14 residues long. The covered CDR3 bases are TGTGCAAGCAGCTTAGAGACAGGTCTCTATGAACAGTAC. Encoded protein: CASSLETGLYEQY. The CDR3 reads in full as CASSLETGLYEQYF.

A remark on this clone: Genes here carry mouse names. The read ends 1 residue before the CDR3 terminus; that terminus is restored from the germline J gene. This chain uses TRBV1 with TRBJ1-6, with D uncertain. TRBJ1-6 is labeled an ORF, and its function is uncertain. Trimming stripped 0 bases from V and 0 bases from J, with 3 bases between. In germline, CDR1 is NSQYPW, CDR2 LRSPGD (reference sequence). This CDR3 spans 15 amino acids. Partial CDR3 DNA: TGCACCTGCAGTGCAGACCCTTCCTATAATTCGCCCCTCTAC. Its translation: CTCSADPSYNSPLY. The whole CDR3 is CTCSADPSYNSPLYF.

This clone was seen just once. Each gene name is a mouse one. The missing CDR3 end, 1 residue past where the read stops, is filled in from the germline J gene. The V gene is TRBV12-1, the J gene TRBJ2-1; 7 bases align to TRBD1. This CDR3 spans 14 amino acids. CDR1 and CDR2 from the germline V gene are SGHSN and HYEKVE. The V segment lost 2 bases and the J segment 3 bases; nucleotides outside the gene matches: 3. Incomplete CDR3 DNA: TGTGCCAGCTCTCCCTGGGACAGCTATGCTGAGCAGTTC. Its protein is CASSPWDSYAEQF. The whole CDR3 protein reads CASSPWDSYAEQFF. Using reference TRBV12-1 and TRBJ2-1 for the parts outside the CDR3, the full variable domain is DSGVVQSPRHIIKEKGGRSVLTCIPISGHSNVVWYQQTLGKELKFLIQHYEKVERDKGFLPSRFSVQQFDDYHSEMNMSALELEDSAMYFCASSPWDSYAEQFFGPGTRLTVL.

Comments on this clone: Gene names follow the mouse nomenclature. The CDR3 end is not reached by the read, which stops 1 residue before it; the germline J gene fills it in. The chain combines TRBV31 with TRBJ2-5; 8 bases agree with TRBD2. V gave up 0 bases and J gave up 3 bases; unmatched junction bases: 2. This CDR3 is 14 amino acids long. Germline loops: CDR1 GKSSPN, CDR2 SITVG. CDR3 bases read: TGTGCCTGGAGTCTGTGGGGGGGACAAGACACCCAGTAC. It yields the protein CAWSLWGGQDTQY. The whole CDR3 is CAWSLWGGQDTQYF.

Worth noting for this clone: Gene names refer to mouse genes. Coverage ceases 1 residue before the CDR3 finishes, and the germline J gene fills in the end. Other DNA sequences from this sample encode an identical CDR3 as well. The chain uses TRBV16 and TRBJ2-4, with D perhaps matching TRBD1 (6 bases). Germline loops: CDR1 SGHSA, CDR2 FRNQAP. This CDR3 comprises 14 residues. Trimming took 4 bases from V and 0 from J, leaving 8 bases between them. CDR3 DNA (partial): TGTGCAAGCAGCTCACAGGGAAGTCAAAACACCTTGTAC. It translates to CASSSQGSQNTLY. The entire CDR3 is CASSSQGSQNTLYF.